This T cell receptor (beta chain) comes out of a study of T-cell memory formation after mild COVID-19. About this clonotype: As yet, its antigen is unknown.

Germline CDR1 SGHRS, CDR2 YFSETQ. V was clipped by 0 bases and J by 4 bases; unmatched bases: 7. The CDR3 length is 17 residues. TCR alpha and TCR beta cDNA libraries with sample barcodes and UMIs came from 5'RACE using constant-segment primers. TCRdb analysed the 5' RACE reads with MiXCR anew, one entry per CDR3 protein. The table records roughly 580,000 distinct CDR3 sequences, roughly 18% of them present only once. Notes on the study in general: Cross-reactive memory appears to have joined, as suggested by some responding clones showing up in pre-infection memory. CD4/CD8 balance held among clones contracting day 15 to 85, and later expanders leaned CD4+.

This chain joins TRBV5-1 and TRBJ2-1, with 10 bases identical to TRBD2. The sequence was collected from an adult woman who had mild COVID-19 (a few samples of this study predate the infection). Cell type and time point are not known. What was sequenced was PBMCs or a T cell subset sorted from them (not recorded which). The CDR3 DNA reads as TGCGCCAGCAGCTTGGGAGGACTAGCGGAGAATTACAATGAGCAGTTCTTC. This codes for CASSLGGLAENYNEQFF.